This is a list of T cell receptor beta chains from one sample in a study of OX40 agonist ivuxolimab in advanced cancers. Using immunoSEQ multiplex PCR, the repertoire was profiled, and TCRdb retains in-frame clones only, with some absent. The table records 75,000 to 100,000 clones, just over 90% of them present only once. Sequenced here: CD4+ or CD8+ T cells sorted from blood, sampled in a trial of the OX40 agonist ivuxolimab. The receptors shown here come from an adult with an advanced solid tumor such as melanoma, head and neck, liver or kidney cancer. The CDR3 runs from the conserved cysteine through the conserved F or W. D genes are given only for firm matches. Clone size is not always given. Where it is, it says once, few, many or a class for expanded clones.

NA | NA | TRBJ1-1 | TRBV5-6 | CASGGEGRNTEAFF | TGTGCCAGCGGAGGGGAGGGGAGGAACACTGAAGCTTTCTTT
TRBD2 | NA | TRBJ2-3 | TRBV7-2 | CASSPDGSGASEYF | TGTGCCAGCAGCCCAGACGGTAGCGGGGCCTCAGAGTATTTT
NA | NA | TRBJ2-3 | TRBV5-8 | CASSFDGISDTQYF | TGTGCCAGCAGTTTTGACGGAATTTCTGATACGCAGTATTTT
NA | NA | TRBJ1-1 | TRBV4-3 | CASSQGSYTEAFF | TGCGCCAGCAGCCAAGGCTCATACACTGAAGCTTTCTTT
NA | NA | TRBJ1-1 | TRBV19 | CASKPGERGTEAFF | TGTGCCAGTAAACCGGGCGAAAGGGGCACTGAAGCTTTCTTT
NA | NA | TRBJ1-5 | TRBV10-2 | CASSEIGISNQPQHF | TGCGCCAGCAGTGAGATAGGGATTAGCAATCAGCCCCAGCATTTT
NA | NA | TRBJ2-7 | TRBV6-1 | CASRGGATYEQYF | TGTGCCAGCAGGGGGGGGGCGACCTACGAGCAGTACTTC
NA | NA | TRBJ2-7 | TRBV6-4 | CDSFVTYEQYF | TGCGACAGCTTCGTAACCTACGAGCAGTACTTC
NA | NA | TRBJ1-4 | TRBV6-6 | CASSYSAGTDEKLFF | TGTGCCAGCAGTTACTCGGCCGGGACCGATGAAAAACTGTTTTTT
TRBD1 | NA | TRBJ1-4 | TRBV7-8 | CASSLRTGVEKLFF | TGTGCCAGCAGCTTACGGACAGGGGTTGAAAAACTGTTTTTT
NA | once | TRBJ1-1 | TRBV28 | CASSFLGREDTEAFF | TGTGCCAGCAGTTTTTTAGGTAGGGAGGACACTGAAGCTTTCTTT
NA | NA | TRBJ2-3 | TRBV11-3 | CASSLGGTSTDTQYF | TGTGCCAGCAGCTTAGGAGGGACTAGCACAGATACGCAGTATTTT
NA | NA | TRBJ1-1 | TRBV11-3 | CASSPEGSSYEEAFF | TGTGCCAGCAGCCCAGAGGGCAGTTCTTACGAGGAAGCTTTCTTT
TRBD2 | NA | TRBJ2-1 | TRBV5-4 | CASSSQGTSGRGEQFF | TGTGCCAGCAGCTCTCAGGGGACTAGCGGGAGAGGTGAGCAGTTCTTC
NA | NA | TRBJ2-7 | TRBV6-1 | CASRHGGEQYF | TGTGCCAGCAGACACGGGGGCGAGCAGTACTTC
NA | NA | TRBJ1-5 | TRBV7-7 | CASSLYDREFNQPQHF | TGTGCCAGCAGCTTATATGATCGGGAATTCAATCAGCCCCAGCATTTT
NA | NA | TRBJ1-2 | TRBV30 | CASGQLGYYGYTF | TGTGCCTCTGGCCAATTAGGCTACTATGGCTACACCTTC